This T cell receptor (beta chain) was profiled in a study of blood T cell repertoires in COVID-19 (dated by TCRdb to the early 2020s). For context, the study as a whole: Samples covering the acute and convalescent phases of COVID-19 were provided by collaborators in the United States, Italy and Spain. Where available, HLA class I and class II types were obtained from metadata supplied by the sample provider rather than from assay-based typing. Sample metadata almost always included a de-identified subject ID, COVID-19 status, age in years and sex. The repertoires were made available in a free public database intended to serve as a resource for research on the immune response to SARS-CoV-2. Deeply sampled blood TCRbeta repertoires from subjects exposed to, actively infected with, or recovered from COVID-19 were included in the dataset. The material from the prospective study consisted of cDNA or gDNA derived from T cells, B-cell-depleted T cells, or PBMCs. Samples were obtained from the ongoing ImmuneRACE study (first 160 participants) and from 1,254 subjects provided by 6 global collaborators.

TCRbeta CDR3 regions were amplified from genomic DNA by means of the immunoSEQ Assay, a bias-controlled multiplex PCR. The authors' analysis ran thus. Nucleated cell counts per sample were estimated from amplification of reference gene primers within the assay. To quantify the absolute abundance of each unique TCRbeta CDR3 rearrangement, sequence reads were collapsed and filtered. For each sample, productive Simpson clonality was calculated as the square root of Simpson's diversity index across productive rearrangements. In its TCRdb copy, this immuneACCESS table keeps in-frame sequences only and misses some clones. Where compared with another copy, unresolved V genes explain less than half of these, and the others have no known cause. That table is the source of V, J and clone size, and D and trimming were worked out from the DNA. This sample holds over 150,000 clones; around 87% were observed only once. Roughly an eighth of the sample belongs to the ten largest clones.

Study-level results and caveats: Clinical and demographic metadata were provided uncurated, with the amount varying by source and participant.

CDR1 SNHLY and CDR2 FYNNEI were looked up in the germline V gene. V is cut by 6 bases and J by 5 bases, and the space between the germline ends is 16 bases. The CDR3 measures 15 amino acids from cysteine to phenylalanine. Of the read, only the CDR3 DNA is kept; its 45 bases are in frame from base 1. At one collaborating source in Seattle, patients were enrolled during active infection and were followed longitudinally through the course of disease. Whole blood was collected in K2EDTA tubes by collaborating institutions according to the institutions' own protocols. Collaborator samples were shipped for TCRbeta analysis as frozen whole blood, isolated PBMCs, or DNA extracted from either sample type. Note on this clone: What this receptor recognizes is not known. It has no much larger one-base neighbor in the sample; base qualities were not kept.

The chain is assembled from TRBV2 and TRBJ2-2; a weak D assignment points to TRBD2 (5 bases agree). This clonotype was sampled from a woman aged 65 to 85 with COVID-19, enrolled during active disease. Sequencing was performed on peripheral blood. The DNA is TGTGCCAGCAGCGAGGGTCAAGGGCGGACCGGGGAGCTGTTTTTT. Its product reads: CASSEGQGRTGELFF.